These T cell receptor beta chains were read from a single sample in a study of blood T cells in healthy people across ages. TCRdb called the 5' RACE reads again in MiXCR, with one record for every CDR3 protein. There are around 1,600,000 distinct CDR3 sequences in the sample; roughly two fifths occur only once, and more than 4% lies in the top ten. Sample: blood. The origin of the receptors is a woman aged 18 to 35 in good health. The conserved cysteine and the conserved F or W are not part of the CDR3 here.

length: 15
J: TRBJ1-1
V: TRBV14
CDR3: ASSQGLIGSVTPEAF

length: 13
J: .
V: TRBV28
CDR3: ASSLGQDTYETQY

length: 10
J: TRBJ2-7
V: TRBV7-2
CDR3: ASSVTKLEQY

length: 12
J: TRBJ2-7
V: TRBV4-2
CDR3: ASSLRTVSYEQY

length: 12
J: TRBJ2-7
V: TRBV4-1
CDR3: ASSQEVSGYEQY

length: 16
J: TRBJ2-1
V: TRBV3-1
CDR3: ASSLFLLAGMGVNEQF

length: 11
J: TRBJ1-2
V: TRBV29-1
CDR3: SVDSGEVYGYT

length: 12
J: TRBJ1-2
V: TRBV12-3/TRBV12-4
CDR3: ASSFPGGNYGYT

length: 11
J: TRBJ2-3
V: TRBV4-1
CDR3: ASSQQVADTQY

length: 12
J: TRBJ2-1
V: TRBV20-1
CDR3: SARDWGIRSEQF

length: 11
J: TRBJ2-2
V: TRBV20-1
CDR3: SAAKTNTGELF

length: 12
J: TRBJ2-5
V: TRBV24-1
CDR3: ATSETTGKETQY

length: 14
J: TRBJ1-2
V: TRBV4-1
CDR3: ASSQDHISVNYGYT

length: 13
J: TRBJ2-3
V: TRBV9
CDR3: ASSVEGIYTDTQY

length: 12
J: TRBJ2-3
V: TRBV5-5
CDR3: ASSQEGYTDTQY

length: 13
J: TRBJ2-5
V: TRBV2
CDR3: ASRSGLAGDNEQY

length: 12
J: TRBJ1-1
V: TRBV7-9
CDR3: ASSRAQAFLEAF

length: 12
J: TRBJ2-7
V: TRBV3-1
CDR3: ASTAKITGYEQY

length: 12
J: TRBJ2-1
V: TRBV4-3
CDR3: ASSLRADYNEQF

length: 13
J: TRBJ2-3
V: TRBV18
CDR3: ASSPGQISTDTQY

length: 11
J: TRBJ2-1
V: TRBV24-1
CDR3: ATRDGGLNEQF

length: 11
J: TRBJ1-2
V: TRBV27
CDR3: ASSLTGIRGYT

length: 10
J: TRBJ2-7
V: TRBV6-2/TRBV6-3
CDR3: ASSSQGARQY

length: 13
J: TRBJ2-2
V: TRBV9
CDR3: ASSVGVVTAGELF

length: 16
J: TRBJ2-1
V: TRBV7-8
CDR3: ASSLWPRGREGYNEQF

length: 14
J: TRBJ2-1
V: TRBV3-1
CDR3: ASSPKILAGGGEQF

length: 13
J: TRBJ2-2
V: TRBV5-1
CDR3: ASSLHRVSAGELF

length: 12
J: TRBJ1-5
V: TRBV4-1
CDR3: ASSHAGGPQPQH

length: 12
J: TRBJ2-5
V: TRBV20-1
CDR3: SASLIAGRETQY

length: 17
J: TRBJ2-3
V: TRBV10-3
CDR3: AISPLTGVIDKLTDTQY

length: 12
J: TRBJ1-6
V: TRBV11-2
CDR3: ASSSDLDNRPLH

length: 11
J: TRBJ2-7
V: TRBV15
CDR3: ATSRDAGYEQY

length: 10
J: TRBJ1-3
V: TRBV11-2
CDR3: ATRGAGNTIY

length: 13
J: TRBJ1-1
V: TRBV9
CDR3: ASSVTGARGTEAF

length: 12
J: TRBJ1-3
V: TRBV20-1
CDR3: SAKATGIGNTIY

length: 9
J: TRBJ1-2
V: TRBV9
CDR3: ASSGMRGYT

length: 11
J: TRBJ2-3
V: TRBV29-1
CDR3: SVDVTATDTQY

length: 11
J: TRBJ2-3
V: TRBV4-3
CDR3: ASSQTGSDTQY

length: 13
J: TRBJ1-3
V: TRBV4-3
CDR3: ASSQDGGTGTKIY

length: 15
J: TRBJ1-4
V: TRBV5-1
CDR3: ASSLGDRVFTNEKLF

length: 13
J: TRBJ1-2
V: TRBV27
CDR3: ASSLWGSSNYGYT

length: 12
J: TRBJ2-3
V: TRBV7-2
CDR3: ASSLRVGADTQY

length: 15
J: TRBJ2-1
V: TRBV7-9
CDR3: ASSSVDAGLPYNEQF

length: 15
J: TRBJ2-3
V: TRBV7-3
CDR3: ASSLLGRAPRTDTQY

length: 12
J: TRBJ2-7
V: TRBV27
CDR3: ASSLKAASYEQY

length: 13
J: TRBJ2-3
V: TRBV4-1
CDR3: ASSQDSNKAGSQY

length: 11
J: TRBJ2-5
V: TRBV29-1
CDR3: SVHGQVGKTQY

length: 13
J: TRBJ1-5
V: TRBV7-2
CDR3: ASSRTGQLNQPQH